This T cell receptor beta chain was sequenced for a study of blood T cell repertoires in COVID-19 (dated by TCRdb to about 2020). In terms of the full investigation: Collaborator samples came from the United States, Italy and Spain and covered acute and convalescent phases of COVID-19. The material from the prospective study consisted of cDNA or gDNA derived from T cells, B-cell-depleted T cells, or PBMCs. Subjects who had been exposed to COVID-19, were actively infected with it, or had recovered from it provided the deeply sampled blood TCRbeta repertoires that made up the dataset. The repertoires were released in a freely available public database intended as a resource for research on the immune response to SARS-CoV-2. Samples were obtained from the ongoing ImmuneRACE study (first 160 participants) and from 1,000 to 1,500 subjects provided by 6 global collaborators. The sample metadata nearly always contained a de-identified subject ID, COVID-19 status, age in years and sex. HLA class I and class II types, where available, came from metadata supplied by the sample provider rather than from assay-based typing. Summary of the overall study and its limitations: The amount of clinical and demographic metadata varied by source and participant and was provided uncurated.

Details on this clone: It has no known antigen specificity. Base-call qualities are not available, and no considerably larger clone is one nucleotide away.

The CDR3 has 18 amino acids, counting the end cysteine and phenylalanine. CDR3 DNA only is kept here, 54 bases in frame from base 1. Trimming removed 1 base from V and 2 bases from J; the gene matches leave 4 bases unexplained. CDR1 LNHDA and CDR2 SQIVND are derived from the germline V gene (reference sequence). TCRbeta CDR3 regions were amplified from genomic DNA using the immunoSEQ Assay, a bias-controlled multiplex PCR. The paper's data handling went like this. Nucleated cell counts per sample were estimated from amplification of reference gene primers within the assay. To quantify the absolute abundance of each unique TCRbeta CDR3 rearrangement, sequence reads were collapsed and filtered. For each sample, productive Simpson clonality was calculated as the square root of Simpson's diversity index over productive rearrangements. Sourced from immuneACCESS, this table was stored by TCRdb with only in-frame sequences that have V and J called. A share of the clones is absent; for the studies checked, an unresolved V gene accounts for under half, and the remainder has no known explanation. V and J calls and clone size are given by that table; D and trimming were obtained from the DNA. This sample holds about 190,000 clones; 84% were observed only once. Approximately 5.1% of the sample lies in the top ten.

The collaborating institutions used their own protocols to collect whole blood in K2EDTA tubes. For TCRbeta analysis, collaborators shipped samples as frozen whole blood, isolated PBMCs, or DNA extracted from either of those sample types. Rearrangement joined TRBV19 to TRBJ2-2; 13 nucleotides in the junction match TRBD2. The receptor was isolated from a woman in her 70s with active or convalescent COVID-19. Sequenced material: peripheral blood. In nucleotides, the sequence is TGTGCCAGTAGTATAGCCGGACTAGCGGGAGATAACACCGGGGAGCTGTTTTTT. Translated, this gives CASSIAGLAGDNTGELFF.